The 30 T cell receptor beta chains given below trace back to one sample, sequenced in a study of T cells after yellow fever vaccination. TCRdb processed the 5' RACE reads anew with MiXCR; each CDR3 protein has one entry. This sample has some 320,000 distinct CDR3 sequences, with 4.1% found just once. Sequenced here: PBMCs, sampled 5 days after the yellow fever booster vaccination. The receptors stem from a man between 18 and 35 years old who received the YFV17D yellow fever vaccine.

This clonotype has more than one count but fewer than ten. In DNA, the CDR3 is TGTGCCAGCAGGGCGGCAGGGGATGGGAACTATGGCTACACCTTC. Protein sequence: CASRAAGDGNYGYTF. This chain uses TRBV7-8 with TRBJ1-2, with D maybe TRBD1 (6 bases). The V end was cut by 6 bases, the J end by 2 bases, with 16 bases between. CDR3 length: 15 residues. Germline V gives CDR1 SGHVS, CDR2 FQNEAQ.

This clonotype was found many times. V is TRBV7-6 and J is TRBJ2-2; D might be TRBD1 (6 bases). The CDR3 spans 15 residues. Germline lookup yields CDR1 SGHVS and CDR2 FNYEAQ. The V and J ends lost 2 bases and 3 bases respectively, with 10 bases between them. CDR3 in DNA: TGTGCCAGCAGCTTATCACAGGGATACACCGGGGAGCTGTTTTTT. Its protein product is CASSLSQGYTGELFF.

This clonotype was observed a handful of times. The chain combines TRBV3-1 with TRBJ1-2; TRBD1 aligns across 7 bases. The CDR3 extends over 11 amino acids. With 5 bases clipped from V and 13 bases from J, the junction kept 7 bases outside the gene matches. Germline V lookup: CDR1 LGHDT, CDR2 YNNKEL (reference sequence). The CDR3 is CASSGTARRTF. CDR3 DNA: TGTGCCAGCAGCGGGACAGCGCGGCGCACCTTC.

The chain joins TRBV29-1 to TRBJ2-7; TRBD1 matches 8 bases. The germline V gene has CDR1 SQVTM and CDR2 ANQGSEA. V was pared by 7 bases and J by 5 bases, with 7 bases of the junction left unmatched. The CDR3 covers 12 residues. CDR3 DNA sequence: TGCAGCGCAATTCAGGGGGCGAACGAGCAGTACTTC. Translating it yields CSAIQGANEQYF.

This clonotype was seen at least ten times. The genes are TRBV9 and TRBJ2-7; TRBD1 might be the D (6 bases). Trimming took off 1 base at V and 2 bases at J, with 16 bases between the two ends. Germline assignment: CDR1 SGDLS and CDR2 YYNGEE. The CDR3 length is 16 residues. CDR3 bases: TGTGCCAGCAGCGTAAGACCACGGGACAAGACCTACGAGCAGTACTTC. It is translated as CASSVRPRDKTYEQYF.

This clonotype was observed a few times. The J gene is TRBJ1-2, the V gene TRBV27; the D is unclear. Trimming took 2 bases from V and 1 from J, leaving 8 bases between them. Germline values: CDR1 MNHEY, CDR2 SMNVEV (reference sequence). CDR3 size: 14 residues. CDR3 amino acids: CASSLRTSNYGYTF. The CDR3 DNA is TGTGCCAGCAGTTTACGGACGAGTAACTATGGCTACACCTTC.

This clonotype was found a few times. The chain combines TRBV5-1 with TRBJ2-1, with 8 bases matching TRBD1. The J segment lost 4 bases and the V segment lost 3 bases, leaving 3 bases of the junction unmatched. Germline V gene lookup returns CDR1 SGHRS and CDR2 YFSETQ. The CDR3 totals 14 residues. Written as DNA, the CDR3 is TGCGCCAGCAGCTCGGACAGGGTGTACAATGAGCAGTTCTTC. Its translation: CASSSDRVYNEQFF.

This clonotype was counted only a few times. The chain uses TRBV2 and TRBJ1-1; D perhaps matches TRBD1 (5 bases). The germline CDR1 and CDR2 sequences are SNHLY and FYNNEI. Trimming shortened V by 4 bases and J by 3 bases, and 9 bases separated the two germline ends. The CDR3 consists of 13 residues. The CDR3 region is CASSAQGHTEAFF. The CDR3 coding sequence is TGTGCCAGCAGTGCGCAGGGTCACACTGAAGCTTTCTTT. The full variable domain, in which reference TRBV2 and TRBJ1-1 provide the parts outside the CDR3, is EPEVTQTPSHQVTQMGQEVILRCVPISNHLYFYWYRQILGQKVEFLVSFYNNEISEKSEIFDDQFSVERPDGSNFTLKIRSTKLEDSAMYFCASSAQGHTEAFFGQGTRLTVV.

This clonotype came up many times. The chain uses TRBV7-2 and TRBJ2-7, with D unclear. Deletions cut 3 bases from V and 2 bases from J, with 8 bases between. CDR3 size: 13 residues. CDR1 and CDR2 from the germline V gene are SGHTA and FQGNSA. In nucleotides, the CDR3 is TGTGCCAGCAGCTTCACCACAGCCTACGAGCAGTACGTC. Its protein is CASSFTTAYEQYV.

In its sample, this clonotype was seen a few times. The rearrangement joins TRBV14 to TRBJ2-7; D remains ambiguous. Germline-derived CDR1 and CDR2 are SGHDN and FVKESK. The CDR3 is 12 amino acids. V lost 1 base, J lost 6 bases, and 7 bases lay in between. CDR3 region: CASSQGLSEQYV. The CDR3 DNA is TGTGCCAGCAGCCAAGGGCTCTCCGAGCAGTACGTC.

This clonotype was counted ten times or more. The chain links TRBV7-2 to TRBJ2-1; 8 bases line up with TRBD1. The CDR3 is 14 amino acids. The germline CDR1 and CDR2 sequences are SGHTA and FQGNSA. V gave up 3 bases and J gave up 7 bases; unmatched junction bases: 5. CDR3 protein: CASSFDRGGNEQFF. Here the CDR3 DNA reads TGTGCCAGCAGCTTTGACAGGGGTGGGAATGAGCAGTTCTTC. Supplemented by reference TRBV7-2 and TRBJ2-1, the full variable domain reads GAGVSQSPSNKVTEKGKDVELRCDPISGHTALYWYRQSLGQGLEFLIYFQGNSAPDKSGLPSDRFSAERTGGSVSTLTIQRTQQEDSAVYLCASSFDRGGNEQFFGPGTRLTVL.

Many counts were recorded for this clonotype. The genes are TRBV5-5 and TRBJ2-1; weak D call: TRBD2 (6 bases). The germline CDR1 and CDR2 sequences are SGHKS and YYEKEE (reference sequence). V was shortened by 5 bases and J by 0 bases, with 12 bases between the two germline ends. CDR3 length equals 15 residues. The CDR3 nucleotides are TGTGCCAGCAGGCGACTAGACGGCTCCTACAATGAGCAGTTCTTC. This sequence encodes CASRRLDGSYNEQFF. The whole variable domain, remainder taken from reference TRBV5-5 and TRBJ2-1, is DAGVTQSPTHLIKTRGQQVTLRCSPISGHKSVSWYQQVLGQGPQFIFQYYEKEERGRGNFPDRFSARQFPNYSSELNVNALLLGDSALYLCASRRLDGSYNEQFFGPGTRLTVL.

The chain's CDR3 is CASSLLLAGLQETQYF. In DNA, the CDR3 is TGTGCCAGCAGTTTATTGCTAGCGGGCCTACAAGAGACCCAGTACTTC. The chain employs TRBV28 and TRBJ2-5; 8 nucleotides agree with TRBD2. The germline CDR1 and CDR2 sequences are MDHEN and SYDVKM. The length of the CDR3 is 16 residues. The junction had 6 bases not matched to a gene; V was cut back by 1 base and J by 2 bases.

The CDR3 is CASSSTSGGSLRGNNEQFF. For the CDR3, the DNA is TGTGCCAGCAGCTCAACTAGCGGGGGCTCTCTTAGAGGAAACAATGAGCAGTTCTTC. The chain uses TRBV7-3 and TRBJ2-1; 11 nucleotides align to TRBD2. The CDR3 runs to 19 residues. Germline V gene sequence: CDR1 SGHTA, CDR2 FQGTGA. V gave up 4 bases and J gave up 5 bases; unmatched junction bases: 16.

In its sample, this clonotype was seen a few times. The V gene is TRBV15, the J gene TRBJ1-6; 7 nucleotides line up with TRBD1. The CDR3 loop spans 15 amino acids. Germline V lookup: CDR1 LNHNV, CDR2 YYDKDF (reference sequence). The V and J ends lost 8 bases and 7 bases, in that order; junction bases with no gene match: 11. For the CDR3, the DNA is TGTGCCACCTCTCACGCCGGACAGGCCAATTCACCCCTCCACTTT. This encodes CATSHAGQANSPLHF.

The table lists this clonotype with a few counts. The rearrangement uses TRBV4-1 and TRBJ2-2, with D possibly being TRBD2 (6 bases). Trimming shortened V by 1 base and J by 5 bases, and 20 bases separated the two germline ends. CDR1 is MGHRA, CDR2 YSYEKL, per germline. The CDR3 loop spans 18 amino acids. Written as DNA, the CDR3 is TGCGCCAGCAGCCAAGGAATCAACGGGGGTTGGGGTACCGGGGAGCTGTTTTTT. This codes for CASSQGINGGWGTGELFF.

CDR3 in amino acids: CASSPGQGEEKLFF. The CDR3 coding sequence is TGTGCCAGCAGCCCCGGACAGGGTGAAGAAAAACTGTTTTTT. This chain joins TRBV3-1 and TRBJ1-4; the match to TRBD1 covers 8 bases. Germline trimming cut 4 bases from V and 8 bases from J; bases unmatched to any gene: 6. There are 14 residues in the CDR3. Per the germline V gene, CDR1 is LGHDT and CDR2 is YNNKEL (reference sequence).

V gene TRBV10-3 combines with J gene TRBJ1-1, with 8 bases identical to TRBD1. CDR3 length: 15 amino acids. From germline, CDR1 is ENHRY and CDR2 SYGVKD. The V and J ends lost 3 bases and 1 base, in that order; junction bases with no gene match: 4. The CDR3 reads CAISDSTGGNTEAFF. The CDR3 coding sequence is TGTGCCATCAGTGATTCCACAGGGGGGAACACTGAAGCTTTCTTT.

V and J are TRBV16 and TRBJ1-1, with D perhaps TRBD1 (5 bases). CDR3 length: 14 amino acids. Germline values: CDR1 KGHSY, CDR2 FQNENV. V lost 5 bases and J 5 bases, leaving 15 bases between the germline ends. The CDR3 DNA reads TGTGCCAGCAGCTTTACAGGTAGGGAGACTGAAGCTTTCTTT. It yields the protein CASSFTGRETEAFF.

This clonotype turned up a few times. CDR3 coding DNA: TGTGCCAGCAGTTACCCGCCTACAGGGGCTAGCACAGATACGCAGTATTTT. Translation gives CASSYPPTGASTDTQYF. The gene calls are TRBV6-5 and TRBJ2-3, with TRBD1 matching 7 bases. J gave up 0 bases and V 2 bases, and 8 bases lay outside the gene matches. Per germline, CDR1 MNHEY and CDR2 SVGAGI. This CDR3 comprises 17 residues.

The V gene is TRBV6-2 or TRBV6-3, the J gene TRBJ2-3; possible D gene TRBD2, 6 bases. The germline V gene encodes CDR1 MNHEY and CDR2 SVGEGT. The V end lost 2 bases, the J end lost 4 bases, and 13 bases lay between the germline ends. This CDR3 is built from 15 residues. The CDR3 DNA follows: TGTGCCAGCAGTTACGTTGGGGGGAGAGCAGATACGCAGTATTTT. Amino acid sequence: CASSYVGGRADTQYF.

The sample holds many counts of this clonotype. The CDR3 sequence: CASSEGRWNTEAFF. The CDR3 DNA reads as TGTGCCAGCAGTGAGGGACGGTGGAACACTGAAGCTTTCTTT. This chain uses TRBV12-3 or TRBV12-4 with TRBJ1-1, with D perhaps TRBD1 (5 bases). The CDR3 totals 14 residues. With 5 bases removed from V and 1 base from J, the gap between germline ends came to 11 bases.

The J gene is TRBJ2-5, the V gene TRBV20-1, with D perhaps assigned TRBD1 or TRBD2 (5 bases each). Deletions cut 5 bases from V and 4 bases from J, with 17 bases between. The germline V gene has CDR1 DFQATT and CDR2 SNEGSKA (reference sequence). The CDR3 runs to 14 residues. CDR3 loop: CSAGPAGTVETQYF. CDR3 DNA sequence: TGCAGTGCTGGTCCGGCAGGGACCGTAGAGACCCAGTACTTC.

This clonotype was observed a handful of times. The rearrangement uses TRBV7-6 and TRBJ2-3; possibly TRBD1 or TRBD2 for D (6 bases each). Trimming left V 5 bases short and J 2 bases short, with 20 bases between. The CDR3 has 17 amino acids. Germline assignment: CDR1 SGHVS and CDR2 FNYEAQ. In nucleotides, the CDR3 is TGTGCCAGCAGCCCCACCCACCCGGGGGCGAACACAGATACGCAGTATTTT. This encodes CASSPTHPGANTDTQYF. The full variable domain, completed using reference TRBV7-6 and TRBJ2-3, is GAGVSQSPRYKVTKRGQDVALRCDPISGHVSLYWYRQALGQGPEFLTYFNYEAQQDKSGLPNDRFSAERPEGSISTLTIQRTEQRDSAMYRCASSPTHPGANTDTQYFGPGTRLTVL.

A few counts support this clonotype. The chain has TRBV28 and TRBJ1-2; the D gene is possibly TRBD1 (5 bases). Germline values: CDR1 MDHEN, CDR2 SYDVKM. Between the trimmed V and J ends, which lost 6 bases and 6 bases, there was a span of 11 bases. The CDR3 covers 12 residues. The CDR3 here is CASRGVEHGYTF. The CDR3 region has the DNA TGTGCCAGCAGGGGGGTTGAACATGGCTACACCTTC.

The table lists this clonotype with a few counts. V is TRBV4-2 and J is TRBJ2-1, with D unresolved. V was trimmed by 0 bases and J by 0 bases, leaving 9 bases between them. Germline CDR1 LGHNA, CDR2 YNFKEQ. The CDR3 contains 16 residues. The CDR3 DNA follows: TGTGCCAGCAGCCAAGACGTTCATAGCTCCTACAATGAGCAGTTCTTC. Translating gives CASSQDVHSSYNEQFF.

There are a few counts of this clonotype. The chain's CDR3 is CSVPSAGISPDTQYF. The CDR3 nucleotides are TGCAGCGTTCCCTCAGCAGGTATTTCCCCCGATACGCAGTATTTT. The V gene is TRBV29-1, the J gene TRBJ2-3; unclear D gene. The CDR3 covers 15 residues. Germline assignment: CDR1 SQVTM and CDR2 ANQGSEA. With 5 bases removed from V and 6 bases from J, the gap between germline ends came to 21 bases.

In its sample, this clonotype was seen a few times. The genes are TRBV27 and TRBJ2-7; the D gene is possibly TRBD2 (6 bases). Trimming left V 8 bases short and J 6 bases short, with 26 bases between. CDR3 size: 16 residues. Germline CDR1 is MNHEY and CDR2 is SMNVEV (reference sequence). CDR3 nucleotides: TGTGCCAGCCGTCCGGGTTCCGGGGGATGGTCGCGCGAGCAGTACGTC. The encoded protein is CASRPGSGGWSREQYV.

Only a few counts were recorded for this clonotype. V and J are TRBV4-2 and TRBJ2-2; D call uncertain. This CDR3 has 15 amino acids. Germline V gene lookup returns CDR1 LGHNA and CDR2 YNFKEQ. The V end lost 2 bases, the J end lost 0 bases, and 7 bases lay between the germline ends. CDR3 in DNA: TGTGCCAGCAGCCAACGCGCGTCGAACACCGGGGAGCTGTTTTTT. It specifies CASSQRASNTGELFF.

This clonotype has a handful of counts. The V call is TRBV6-6, the J call TRBJ1-5; D unclear. The V gene lost 2 bases and the J gene lost 3 bases, with 17 bases spanning the gap. The CDR3 runs to 17 residues. CDR1 and CDR2 (germline): MNHNY, SVGAGI (reference sequence). CDR3 nucleotides: TGTGCCAGCAGTTACCCACCCGGGTTCTTCTTCAATCAGCCCCAGCATTTT. Its translation: CASSYPPGFFFNQPQHF.